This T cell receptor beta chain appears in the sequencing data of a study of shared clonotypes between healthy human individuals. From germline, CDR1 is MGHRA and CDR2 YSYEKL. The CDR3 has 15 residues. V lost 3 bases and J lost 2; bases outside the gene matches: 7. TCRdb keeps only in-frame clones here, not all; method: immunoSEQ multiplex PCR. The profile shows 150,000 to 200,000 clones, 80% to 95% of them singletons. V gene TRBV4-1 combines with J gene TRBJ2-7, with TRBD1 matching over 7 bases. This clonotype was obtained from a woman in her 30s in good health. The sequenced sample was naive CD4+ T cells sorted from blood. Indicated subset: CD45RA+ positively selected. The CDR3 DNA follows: TGCGCCAGCAGCCAGAACCGGGACAGTGCCTACGAGCAGTACTTC. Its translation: CASSQNRDSAYEQYF.